This TCR beta chain is drawn from a study of T-cell memory formation after mild COVID-19. The study, taken as a whole, reports: Balance between CD4 and CD8 was seen in clones contracting day 15 to 85, and a CD4+ lean was seen in later expanders.

On this clonotype itself: The antigen is undetermined.

The CDR3 loop spans 12 amino acids. V was pared by 10 bases and J by 9 bases, with 16 bases between. Germline V gene lookup returns CDR1 MNHNS and CDR2 SASEGT. TCRdb independently ran MiXCR on the 5' RACE reads; one entry per CDR3 protein. The repertoire holds some 450,000 distinct CDR3 sequences, under 20% seen once, with about 22% in the top ten. The source of this sequence is a man between 18 and 29 years old who had mild COVID-19 (a few samples of this study predate the infection). Cell type and time point are not known. V gene TRBV6-1 combines with J gene TRBJ1-3, with D hard to call. Input material: PBMCs or a T cell subset sorted from them (not recorded which). The DNA for the CDR3 is TGTGCCACCCCTTCCGCAGTTGGCACCATATATTTT. Translation: CATPSAVGTIYF.